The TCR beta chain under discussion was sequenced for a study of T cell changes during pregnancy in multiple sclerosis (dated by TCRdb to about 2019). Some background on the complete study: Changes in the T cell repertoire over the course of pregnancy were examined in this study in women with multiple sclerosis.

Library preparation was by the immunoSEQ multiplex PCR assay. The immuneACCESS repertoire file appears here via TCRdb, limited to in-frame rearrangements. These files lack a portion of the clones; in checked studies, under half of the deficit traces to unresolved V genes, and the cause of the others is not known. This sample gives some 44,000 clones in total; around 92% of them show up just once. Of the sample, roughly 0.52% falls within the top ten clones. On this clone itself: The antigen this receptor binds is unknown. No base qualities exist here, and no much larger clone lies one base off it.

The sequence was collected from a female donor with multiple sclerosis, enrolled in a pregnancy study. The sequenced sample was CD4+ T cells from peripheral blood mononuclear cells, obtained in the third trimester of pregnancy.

The nucleotide sequence reads TGTGCCAGTAGTATAGGCCTAGCGGGAGGGTACAATGAGCAGTTCTTC. Its translation is CASSIGLAGGYNEQFF. The chain is encoded by TRBV19 joined to TRBJ2-1, with 12 bases aligning to TRBD2. The germline V gene (reference sequence) specifies LNHDA as CDR1 and SQIVND as CDR2. The CDR3, cysteine through phenylalanine, is 16 amino acids long. Only the CDR3 DNA is retained, 48 bases long and in frame from the first base. V is trimmed back by 1 base and J by 4 bases, and the junction contains 2 bases that no gene match accounts for.